This entry is about one TCR beta chain. The sample is drawn from a study of blood T cell repertoires in COVID-19. The method was immunoSEQ multiplex PCR; TCRdb's version includes in-frame clones alone and lacks a portion of them. The data contain about 270,000 clones, 70% to 90% of them singletons. Across 24 US areas, participants ranged in age from roughly 18 to 95 years. The CDR3 sequence is 13 residues long. Per the germline V gene, CDR1 is SNHLY and CDR2 is FYNNEI. The V end lost 3 bases, the J end lost 4 bases, and 8 bases lay between the germline ends. The chain has TRBV2 and TRBJ2-3, with no clear D. The source is a woman aged 25 to 45 with acute COVID-19. The sample taken for sequencing was PBMCs or T cells enriched from blood (not recorded which). CDR3 sequence reads: CASSDGASDTQYF. The DNA of the CDR3 is TGTGCCAGCAGTGACGGTGCCTCAGATACGCAGTATTTT.